This T cell receptor beta chain was profiled in a study of blood T cell repertoires in COVID-19 (dated by TCRdb to 2018 to 2021). Regarding the research as a whole: Collaborator samples came from the United States, Italy and Spain and covered acute and convalescent phases of COVID-19. Deeply sampled blood TCRbeta repertoires from subjects exposed to, actively infected with, or recovered from COVID-19 were included in the dataset. The repertoires were made available in a free public database intended to serve as a resource for research on the immune response to SARS-CoV-2. The prospective study material was composed of cDNA or gDNA derived from T cells, B-cell-depleted T cells, or PBMCs. HLA class I and class II types, where available, came from metadata supplied by the sample provider rather than from assay-based typing. Nearly every sample came with metadata listing a de-identified subject ID, COVID-19 status, age in years and sex. Samples came from the ongoing ImmuneRACE study (first 160 participants) plus 1,254 subjects from 6 global collaborators. General findings and caveats noted by the study authors: How much clinical and demographic metadata was included differed by source and by participant, and the metadata was provided uncurated.

The CDR3 measures 13 amino acids from cysteine to phenylalanine. The retained sequence is limited to the CDR3, 39 bases, with the frame set at the first base. Deletion took 2 bases off V and 9 bases off J, with a span of 14 bases between the germline ends. In the germline V gene, CDR1 corresponds to SQVTM and CDR2 to ANQGSEA. The immunoSEQ Assay, a bias-controlled multiplex PCR, was used to amplify TCRbeta CDR3 regions from genomic DNA. In the paper's pipeline: The number of nucleated cells in each sample was estimated by amplification of reference gene primers within the assay. Sequence reads were collapsed and filtered to measure the absolute abundance of every unique TCRbeta CDR3 rearrangement. Productive Simpson clonality was computed per sample as the square root of Simpson's diversity index over productive rearrangements. TCRdb took this table from immuneACCESS and kept in-frame rearrangements with V and J called. Such tables lack part of the clones; where checked against another copy, unresolved V genes explain under half of the gap, and the rest is unexplained. That table gives V, J and clone size, and the DNA gave D and trimming. In this sample the table shows more than 95,000 clones, about 85% of which occur a single time. Of the sample, approximately 10% falls within the top ten clones.

With regard to this clone: This clone's antigen is unknown. No base quality values were provided; no much bigger clone lies one nucleotide off.

Whole blood was collected in K2EDTA tubes by collaborating institutions according to the institutions' own protocols. For TCRbeta analysis, collaborators shipped samples as frozen whole blood, isolated PBMCs, or DNA extracted from either of those sample types. The TCR sequence derives from a man aged 55 to 70 with acute or convalescent COVID-19. The V gene is TRBV29-1 and the J gene is TRBJ2-1, with the D gene call left open. The specimen sequenced was peripheral blood. This receptor has the CDR3 CSVESIQEGEQFF. The DNA is as follows: TGCAGCGTTGAATCCATTCAGGAAGGTGAGCAGTTCTTC.